These 17 T cell receptor beta chains came from one sample sequenced in a study of post-analysis software for immune sequencing data (dated by TCRdb to the mid-2010s). Results the study describes overall, beyond this receptor: Several TRBV segments, including TRBV5-6, TRBV5-1 and TRBV20-1, were significantly more frequent in patients than controls.

The antigens these receptors bind are not known. Library preparation used PCR. Instrument used: Illumina HiSeq 2500. To reduce PCR and sequencing biases, unique molecular identifiers were incorporated into the TCR beta cDNA libraries. TCRdb took the public reads, trimmed them with fastp at Q25, ran MiXCR for clone calling and kept in-frame beta chains. CDR3 protein duplicates are merged, each entry listing the most common genes and DNA. This sample is represented by fewer than 850,000 distinct CDR3 sequences; about half of them were singletons. Clones ranked in the top ten supply over 4.5% of the sample. What was sequenced was blood. Receptors were obtained from a girl aged 10 to 17 with multiple sclerosis.

Details on this clonotype: The conserved phenylalanine or tryptophan normally closing the CDR3 is absent here, so this likely arose from a read error. This chain joins TRBV6-5 and TRBJ1-1, with a possible D match to TRBD1 (6 bases). Trimming took 5 bases from V and 5 from J, leaving 18 bases between them. The length of the CDR3 is 15 residues. In germline, CDR1 is MNHEY, CDR2 SVGAGI. The CDR3 sequence is CASSPGQLFVTEAFL. The CDR3, as DNA: TGTGCCAGCAGTCCAGGACAGCTGTTTGTGACTGAAGCTTTCTTG.

The chain links TRBV5-1 to TRBJ1-2; D call uncertain. Germline CDR1 and CDR2: SGHRS and YFSETQ. V shed 5 bases and J shed 4 bases, with 12 bases lying between them. The CDR3 is 13 residues long. DNA of the CDR3: TGCGCCAGCAGATCGACATCCGTCTATGGCTACACCTTC. Amino acid sequence: CASRSTSVYGYTF.

This clonotype was seen a few times. The V and J genes are TRBV6-5 and TRBJ2-1; TRBD2 matches at 7 bases. Per the germline V gene, CDR1 is MNHEY and CDR2 is SVGAGI. V lost 8 bases, J lost 2 bases, and 0 bases stayed unmatched. This CDR3 is built from 12 residues. The CDR3 sequence: CASGRAYNEQFF. DNA for the CDR3: TGTGCCAGCGGGAGGGCCTACAATGAGCAGTTCTTC.

The chain recombines TRBV12-3 or TRBV12-4 with TRBJ1-1, with a weak D call TRBD1 (5 bases). CDR3 length: 14 residues. The V gene lost 8 bases and the J gene lost 1 base, with 14 bases spanning the gap. The CDR3 region has the DNA TGTGCCAGCTGGGACGCCGGCCAGAACACTGAAGCTTTCTTT. It codes for CASWDAGQNTEAFF.

The rearrangement joins TRBV18 to TRBJ2-3; the match to TRBD1 covers 7 bases. Germline lookup yields CDR1 KGHSH and CDR2 LQKENI. V shed 0 bases, J shed 6 bases, and the junction held 3 bases outside the gene matches. The CDR3 is 14 amino acids. CDR3 DNA: TGTGCCAGCTCACCACCATGGGACAGTGATACGCAGTATTTT. Translating gives CASSPPWDSDTQYF.

J is TRBJ1-5 and V is TRBV27; 7 bases fit TRBD1. Trimming at V came to 2 bases and at J to 3 bases, leaving 4 bases not matched to a gene. Germline V gene lookup returns CDR1 MNHEY and CDR2 SMNVEV (reference sequence). The length of the CDR3 is 15 residues. The CDR3 DNA is TGTGCCAGCAGTTTAACAGGGGCCAACAATCAGCCCCAGCATTTT. This sequence encodes CASSLTGANNQPQHF.

The gene calls are TRBV24-1 and TRBJ2-2; D remains unclear. The CDR3 has 13 amino acids. The germline gives CDR1 KGHDR, CDR2 SFDVKD. Trimming removed 1 base at V and 9 bases at J, with 8 bases between. CDR3 loop: CATSDLGLRELFF. For the CDR3, the DNA is TGTGCCACCAGTGATTTAGGCCTGCGGGAGCTGTTTTTT.

The J gene is TRBJ2-1, the V gene TRBV20-1; 7 bases map to TRBD1. V lost 0 bases, J lost 5 bases, and 7 bases stayed unmatched. CDR1 is DFQATT and CDR2 is SNEGSKA in the germline V gene (reference sequence). This CDR3 region has 15 residues. CDR3 nucleotide sequence: TGCAGTGCTAGAGAAAAGGGGGCTAGCCACAATGAGCAGTTCTTC. This encodes CSAREKGASHNEQFF.

CDR3 amino acids: CASSNVPRGRRSPEAFF. The CDR3 DNA is TGTGCCAGCAGTAACGTCCCCAGGGGGCGCCGTTCCCCTGAAGCTTTCTTT. The gene calls are TRBV6-5 and TRBJ1-1; 8 bases line up with TRBD1. Germline V gives CDR1 MNHEY, CDR2 SVGAGI. After removal of 5 bases from V and 6 bases from J, the junction contained 17 bases not matched to a gene. This CDR3 comprises 17 residues.

This clonotype was seen more than once but under ten times. V gene TRBV13 combines with J gene TRBJ2-6; D not certain. V was pared by 5 bases and J by 2 bases, with 13 bases between. Per germline, CDR1 PRHDT and CDR2 FYEKMQ (reference sequence). CDR3 length: 16 amino acids. The CDR3 protein is CASSRKVGAGANVLTF. The DNA for the CDR3 is TGTGCCAGCAGCAGGAAAGTTGGGGCTGGGGCCAACGTCCTGACTTTC.

The chain carries TRBV20-1 and TRBJ2-3; 8 bases are shared with TRBD2. V shed 1 base and J 5 bases; nucleotides not matched to a gene: 11. Germline values: CDR1 DFQATT, CDR2 SNEGSKA (reference sequence). CDR3 length: 16 amino acids. The CDR3 bases are TGCAGTGCTAGAGGCGAGACTAGCGCCAGGGGAGATACGCAGTATTTT. It is translated as CSARGETSARGDTQYF.

The rearrangement joins TRBV18 to TRBJ2-2; 7 bases are a match to TRBD1. J lost 1 base, V lost 4 bases, and 18 bases had no gene match. The CDR3 extends over 20 amino acids. The germline V gene encodes CDR1 KGHSH and CDR2 LQKENI. CDR3 loop: CASSHTDTRDSFLNTGELFF. CDR3 DNA sequence: TGTGCCAGCTCACACACCGACACTCGGGACAGCTTTTTGAACACCGGGGAGCTGTTTTTT.

This clonotype was picked up a small number of times. The rearrangement uses TRBV7-3 and TRBJ2-5, with 10 bases identical to TRBD2. V shed 6 bases and J 4 bases; nucleotides not matched to a gene: 2. This CDR3 spans 13 amino acids. Germline assignment: CDR1 SGHTA and CDR2 FQGTGA. DNA for the CDR3: TGTGCCAGCAGGGCTAGCGGGGGAGAGACCCAGTACTTC. It encodes CASRASGGETQYF.

There are a few counts of this clonotype. The chain is built from TRBV25-1 and TRBJ1-2, with D uncertain. Germline CDR1 and CDR2: MGHDK and SYGVNS. V dropped 0 bases and J dropped 13 bases, with 15 bases sitting between them. This CDR3 is 13 amino acids long. The CDR3: CASSEYWGSGLTF. CDR3 sequence (DNA): TGTGCCAGCAGTGAATATTGGGGTTCCGGTCTCACCTTC.

The V gene is TRBV29-1, the J gene TRBJ2-5, with 7 positions matching TRBD2. The CDR3 loop spans 12 amino acids. With 4 bases clipped from V and 4 bases from J, the junction kept 3 bases outside the gene matches. Per the germline V gene, CDR1 is SQVTM and CDR2 is ANQGSEA. CDR3 coding DNA: TGCAGCGTTGTTCCGGGGGGAGAGACCCAGTACTTC. Protein product: CSVVPGGETQYF.

V is TRBV5-1 and J is TRBJ2-6; D is unresolved. The CDR3 runs 15 residues. Germline CDR1 and CDR2: SGHRS and YFSETQ. V shed 5 bases and J shed 9 bases, with 18 bases lying between them. This CDR3 is CASSIARSQNNVLTF. CDR3 coding DNA: TGCGCCAGCAGTATTGCCAGGAGCCAAAACAACGTCCTGACTTTC.

This sequence joins TRBV10-3 and TRBJ2-1, with 7 bases identical to TRBD1. V trimming: 4 bases; J trimming: 6 bases; junction bases outside the gene matches: 6. CDR3 size: 14 residues. CDR1 is ENHRY, CDR2 SYGVKD, per germline. CDR3 in amino acids: CAISVSGGLNEQFF. The CDR3 bases are TGTGCCATCAGTGTATCAGGGGGTCTCAATGAGCAGTTCTTC.